Shown below are 10 T cell receptor beta chains from a single sample sequenced in a study of shared clonotypes between healthy human individuals. CD8 cells classed as naive were CD45RO-negative and positively selected for CCR7, excluding terminally differentiated effector memory CD45RA+ cells. Profiled with immunoSEQ multiplex PCR; TCRdb holds only in-frame clones, not every one. The sample yields more than 2 million clones, over 85% seen once. The specimen sequenced was naive CD8+ T cells from PBMCs. The origin of the receptors is a man aged 18 to 29 in good health. Some clones in this sample may be carry-over from other donors' samples.

The rearrangement joins TRBV5-6 to TRBJ1-1; a possible D gene is TRBD1 (5 bases). Trimming shortened V by 2 bases and J by 10 bases, and 12 bases separated the two germline ends. The CDR3 spans 12 residues. CDR1 is SGHDT, CDR2 YYEEEE, per germline. The CDR3 DNA reads as TGTGCCAGCAGCTTCCAGGGAAATGGAGCTTTCTTT. Protein: CASSFQGNGAFF. Full variable domain (rest looked up from reference TRBV5-6 and TRBJ1-1): DAGVTQSPTHLIKTRGQQVTLRCSPKSGHDTVSWYQQALGQGPQFIFQYYEEEERQRGNFPDRFSGHQFPNYSSELNVNALLLGDSALYLCASSFQGNGAFFGQGTRLTVV.

The rearrangement joins TRBV27 to TRBJ2-7; D unresolved. CDR1 is MNHEY, CDR2 SMNVEV, per germline (reference sequence). The ends were cut back, 3 bases at V and 2 bases at J, with 8 bases in the middle. The CDR3 runs 13 residues. CDR3 DNA: TGTGCCAGCAGTTTCAGCAACACCTACGAGCAGTACTTC. The encoded protein is CASSFSNTYEQYF.

In regard to this clone: This sample includes further DNA sequences coding for the same CDR3. The chain links TRBV10-3 to TRBJ2-2; TRBD1 matches 8 bases. CDR3 length equals 15 residues. Per the germline V gene, CDR1 is ENHRY and CDR2 is SYGVKD. V lost 4 bases to trimming and J lost 0 bases; unmatched junction nucleotides: 1. CDR3 DNA sequence: TGTGCCATCAGTGCAGGGGGCACGAACACCGGGGAGCTGTTTTTT. Translated: CAISAGGTNTGELFF.

This chain links TRBV29-1 with TRBJ2-7; TRBD1 matches at 9 bases. The CDR3 has 14 residues. With V trimmed by 7 bases and J by 7 bases, 14 bases remained unmatched. Germline V gene data show CDR1 as SQVTM and CDR2 as ANQGSEA. The CDR3 DNA reads TGCAGCGCCTGGGGTCCGGGACAGGGTTGGGAGCAGTACTTC. Its protein is CSAWGPGQGWEQYF.

The chain carries TRBV6-5 and TRBJ1-1; no reliable D call. Trimming shortened V by 2 bases and J by 4 bases, and 8 bases separated the two germline ends. Germline V CDR1 and CDR2: MNHEY, SVGAGI. The CDR3 has 13 residues. The CDR3 loop is CASSYRSGTEAFF. The CDR3 DNA follows: TGTGCCAGCAGTTACAGGTCTGGCACTGAAGCTTTCTTT.

Note on this clone: This CDR3 is also generated by other DNA sequences in the sample. This chain uses TRBV9 with TRBJ1-1; D remains ambiguous. Germline CDR1 and CDR2: SGDLS and YYNGEE. V was pared by 0 bases and J by 5 bases, with 8 bases between. The length of the CDR3 is 13 residues. In nucleotides, the CDR3 is TGTGCCAGCAGCGTAGGGGTAGGAACTGAAGCTTTCTTT. Its translation: CASSVGVGTEAFF.

The CDR3 region has the DNA TGTGCCAGCGGAACAGGGGAAGGAAACACCATATATTTT. It translates to CASGTGEGNTIYF. The chain uses TRBV6-5 and TRBJ1-3; 7 positions match TRBD1. Germline trimming cut 8 bases from V and 4 bases from J; bases unmatched to any gene: 5. The CDR3 totals 13 residues. The germline V gene has CDR1 MNHEY and CDR2 SVGAGI.

DNA for the CDR3: TGTGCCAGCAGCTCGGACATGGTTTGGATGGAGACCCAGTACTTC. Translating gives CASSSDMVWMETQYF. The gene calls are TRBV11-2 and TRBJ2-5; D may be TRBD1 (5 bases). Between the trimmed V and J ends, which lost 4 bases and 5 bases, there was a span of 17 bases. The V gene's germline CDR1 is SGHAT and CDR2 FQNNGV. The CDR3 totals 15 residues. The full variable domain, with the rest looked up from reference TRBV11-2 and TRBJ2-5, is EAGVAQSPRYKIIEKRQSVAFWCNPISGHATLYWYQQILGQGPKLLIQFQNNGVVDDSQLPKDRFSAERLKGVDSTLKIQPAKLEDSAVYLCASSSDMVWMETQYFGPGTRLLVL.

The rearrangement links TRBV7-9 to TRBJ2-3; TRBD2 agrees at 7 bases. CDR1 and CDR2 (germline): SEHNR, FQNEAQ (reference sequence). This CDR3 is 18 amino acids long. Trimming removed 5 bases from V and 0 bases from J; junction bases left unmatched: 14. CDR3 sequence: CASSIRFLAETSTDTQYF. CDR3 DNA sequence: TGTGCCAGCAGCATACGCTTTCTAGCGGAGACAAGCACAGATACGCAGTATTTT. Combining the CDR3 with reference TRBV7-9 and TRBJ2-3 gives the whole variable domain DTGVSQNPRHKITKRGQNVTFRCDPISEHNRLYWYRQTLGQGPEFLTYFQNEAQLEKSRLLSDRFSAERPKGSFSTLEIQRTEQGDSAMYLCASSIRFLAETSTDTQYFGPGTRLTVL.

The J gene is TRBJ1-1, the V gene TRBV9; D gene uncertain. The CDR3 is 14 residues long. The V end was cut by 0 bases, the J end by 1 base, with 7 bases between. Germline CDR1 and CDR2: SGDLS and YYNGEE. The CDR3 region is CASSVEAGNTEAFF. The CDR3 DNA sequence: TGTGCCAGCAGCGTAGAGGCAGGGAACACTGAAGCTTTCTTT. The full variable domain, rest sourced from reference TRBV9 and TRBJ1-1, is DSGVTQTPKHLITATGQRVTLRCSPRSGDLSVYWYQQSLDQGLQFLIQYYNGEERAKGNILERFSAQQFPDLHSELNLSSLELGDSALYFCASSVEAGNTEAFFGQGTRLTVV.